This T cell receptor (beta chain) was recorded in a study of cytomegalovirus exposure and HLA in healthy donors (dated by TCRdb to the late 2010s). Context from the whole study: In an earlier analysis of some 550 of the donors, 250 to 350 Gb of sequence data and about 110 million unique TCR beta sequences from roughly 200 million T cells were reported. Among 300 to 500 genotyped donors of the cohort, an average of roughly 230,000 unique TCR beta nucleotide sequences was sequenced per donor, of which 15% to 20% were non-productive. Roughly five DR-DQ haplotypes were treated as single units for association and clustering because of strong linkage in the cohort. Among the roughly 400 genotyped donors, 75% to 90% belonged to the genetic ancestry cluster associated with self-reported Caucasian donors. About 300 gigabases of sequencing data and some 85 million unique TCR sequences were included in an early release covering around 650 HLA-typed donors. The study aimed to test whether cataloging public T cell receptors could reveal signatures of past pathogen exposure. A separate validation cohort of over 95 different subjects was used in addition to the roughly 720-subject first cohort. A later genetic analysis used genome-wide SNP genotypes for about 65% of the 666 donors, treating that subset as a discovery cohort. Donor age, sex, ethnicity and CMV serostatus were compiled alongside the repertoire data. Rather than drawing on any new phenotypic data, the later analysis identified candidate immune exposures from TCR beta sequences and the way those sequences occurred across donors. Typing coverage varied by locus: roughly 629-630 donors for A, B, C, DRB1 and DQB1; 522 for DQA1; over 600 for DPA1; around 450 for DPB1. HLA typing included class I and class II loci at four-digit resolution. The study profiled the T cell repertoires of about 640 subjects by immunosequencing and related them to cytomegalovirus serostatus. A later analysis re-examined previously published TCR beta repertoires from 500 to 700 donors and added high-resolution HLA genotyping to investigate patterns of TCR occurrence. An earlier analysis of more than 450 of the donors used high-throughput TCR beta sequencing to judge whether each TCR beta V gene segment behaved as functional or pseudogenic. All discovery cohort repertoires had been generated on a single sequencing platform. To predict cytomegalovirus infection status, the study combined high-throughput TCR immunosequencing, statistical association of individual TCRs with disease status, and machine learning. The paper as a whole reports these results and caveats: In a later analysis, TCR association rates were found to vary across HLA loci, with the most associated TCRs seen for DRB1 alleles and the fewest for HLA-C alleles. The authors suggested that the approach could potentially be generalized to other disease states and immunological phenotypes. When HLA alleles, especially DR and DQ, strongly co-occurred, attributing TCR associations to individual alleles was difficult. At a false discovery rate of 0.05, a later analysis linked around 15,000 TCR beta sequences to specific HLA alleles. Roughly uniform sequencing depth across donors was assumed in presence/absence analyses, although this assumption may not hold. Cytomegalovirus status was reported to be diagnosed by the classifier with high specificity and sensitivity in both the original and validation cohorts. Linkage disequilibrium might explain the correlated functional status among segregating V segments, but an unknown experimental factor could not be ruled out. An association between a missense DCLRE1C variant and V-gene and J-gene trimming of TCR beta chains was found in a later genetic analysis and replicated in an independent cohort. A cluster of highly shared sequence variants was judged likely to represent a technical artifact of the sequencing pipeline. Fewer than 20 rarely observed V segments, including chromosome 9 orphons, were excluded from the earlier analysis of approximately 500 of the donors because counts were too low. A later genetic analysis reported fewer N-insertions in productive TCRs among donors in an Asian-associated ancestry cluster than the roughly 620-donor mean. A total of roughly 160 TCR beta chains were listed by the study as associated with cytomegalovirus. The only immune exposure information available for the cohort was CMV serostatus. The 87-base-pair reads could not distinguish some IMGT-functional V segments, including TRBV6-2 and TRBV6-3, so those segments were excluded. In this cohort, only TCR beta chains were sequenced, and detectable features were limited by the absence of alpha or paired-chain data. According to a later analysis, most CMV-associated TCR beta chains appeared to be HLA-restricted, and the HLA associations seemed to be driven largely by CMV exposure. A later analysis found that HLA-associated TCR beta chains were more clonally expanded and had lower generation probabilities than equally common non-associated chains. Several of the top co-occurrence clusters appeared to be linked to parvovirus B19, influenza, CMV and Epstein-Barr virus, according to a later analysis. In an earlier analysis of 587 of the donors, most TCR beta V segments appeared in productive rearrangements about 87% or about 30% of the time, broadly matching IMGT annotations. A few of the identified cytomegalovirus-associated TCR beta chains were confirmed in vitro to be specific for cytomegalovirus antigens. Across donors, most TCR sequences were observed very rarely, whereas some public TCRs were present in many individuals. A further reported finding was that TCR beta sequences accurately predicted the HLA-A and HLA-B alleles for most subjects in the first cohort. Because some donors lacked HLA typing at each locus, the association tests relied only on the typed subset.

The cohort consisted of approximately 670 healthy bone marrow donors. All cohort members were sampled while nominally healthy, although unrecorded immune exposures were likely present. The donor tested CMV seropositive, placing the donor among the 289 seropositive members of the cohort. Every donor gave a peripheral blood sample, and the peripheral blood mononuclear cells from that sample were used for TCR beta sequencing. The Qiagen DNeasy Blood Extraction Kit was used to extract genomic DNA from the blood cell samples. Library generation was performed with the immunoSEQ multiplex PCR assay. The multiplex PCR relied on a mix of 60 forward primers for TCR Vbeta segments and 13 reverse primers for TCR Jbeta segments. The CDR3 region of rearranged TCR beta genes was amplified from genomic DNA by a multiplex PCR assay. On the Illumina HiSeq System, the amplified TCR beta libraries were sequenced as 87-base-pair reads. The original methods were these. A later analysis tallied some 79 million unique TCR beta chains across the 666 repertoires, and roughly 11 million of those chains were shared by two or more donors. Raw reads were error-corrected and collapsed into unique sequences with a nearest-neighbor algorithm that merged closely related sequences to remove PCR and sequencing errors. To assign V, D and J gene segments, CDR3 sequences were aligned to IMGT reference sequences. Each retained sequence needed at least a six-nucleotide match to both a V gene segment and a J gene segment. Rearrangements were called productive when the CDR3 lacked stop codons and stayed in frame with V and J; all others were non-productive. Following IMGT convention, CDR3 was defined as the stretch from the second conserved V-encoded cysteine up to the conserved J-encoded phenylalanine. The earlier analysis of 500 to 750 of the donors excluded any sequence lacking an unambiguous match to a single V gene segment. An earlier analysis of several hundred of the donors called V segments functional above 56.7% productive rearrangements and segregating when the between-donor standard deviation exceeded 5%. A statistical classification framework was built for diagnosing cytomegalovirus status from the catalog of TCR beta chain sequences. In a later analysis, V and J genes were assigned by comparing TCR nucleotide sequences against IMGT/GENE-DB human TR gene sequences. In a later analysis, CDR3 sequences and most-parsimonious VDJ recombination scenarios were assigned using the TCRdist pipeline. In a later analysis, each TCR beta chain was defined by its CDR3 amino acid sequence together with its V-gene family, and reads lacking a unique V-gene family were excluded. In a later analysis, 450 to 600 highly shared, low-generation-probability nucleotide sequences were removed to address suspected cross-contamination and a sequencing artifact. For each public chain, a later analysis derived a clonal expansion index from normalized ranks of inferred template counts within each repertoire. Generation probabilities in a later analysis came from a VDJ recombination model fitted to out-of-frame rearrangements, and those results were checked against IGoR. Hypergeometric tests were used in a later analysis to score TCR-TCR, TCR-HLA and TCR-CMV co-occurrence, with a repertoire-size bias correction applied to the TCR pairs. A later analysis estimated false discovery rates by permuting HLA or CMV assignments 20 times. In a later analysis, co-occurring TCRs were grouped using DBSCAN, and TCRdist sequence similarity was added for clustering within HLA-allele-positive subsets. Repertoires with fewer than 30,000 or more than 120,000 public chains, plus five repertoires with anomalous nucleotide sharing, were excluded from co-occurrence clustering. TCRdb carries this immuneACCESS record with in-frame sequences only. Its versions omit some clonotypes, under half of them owing to an unresolved V gene in the studies checked, with the rest unexplained. V and J calls plus clone size are reproduced from that table; the DNA served to infer D and trimming. Recorded for this sample are some 92,000 clones; 75% to 85% of them occurred a single time. The ten largest clones capture 9.5% to 13% of the sample.

This clone was seen a handful of times. It has no known antigen specificity. The record has no base qualities; no much larger clone is one base away. Between the V and J ends, shortened by 6 bases and 4 bases respectively, the junction contains 10 bases. The CDR3 sequence holds 13 residues, the cysteine and phenylalanine included. The sequence is cut down to CDR3 DNA, 39 bases in frame from base 1. CDR1 is given as MNHEY and CDR2 as SMNVEV, both from the germline V gene (reference sequence). The V and J genes are TRBV27 and TRBJ1-5; no D gene can be assigned with confidence. The clonotype originates from a man between 18 and 29 years old in good health and CMV-seropositive. Sequenced input: PBMCs. In nucleotide form, the sequence is TGTGCCAGCAGGGAGGACCCAAATCAGCCCCAGCATTTT. This encodes CASREDPNQPQHF.